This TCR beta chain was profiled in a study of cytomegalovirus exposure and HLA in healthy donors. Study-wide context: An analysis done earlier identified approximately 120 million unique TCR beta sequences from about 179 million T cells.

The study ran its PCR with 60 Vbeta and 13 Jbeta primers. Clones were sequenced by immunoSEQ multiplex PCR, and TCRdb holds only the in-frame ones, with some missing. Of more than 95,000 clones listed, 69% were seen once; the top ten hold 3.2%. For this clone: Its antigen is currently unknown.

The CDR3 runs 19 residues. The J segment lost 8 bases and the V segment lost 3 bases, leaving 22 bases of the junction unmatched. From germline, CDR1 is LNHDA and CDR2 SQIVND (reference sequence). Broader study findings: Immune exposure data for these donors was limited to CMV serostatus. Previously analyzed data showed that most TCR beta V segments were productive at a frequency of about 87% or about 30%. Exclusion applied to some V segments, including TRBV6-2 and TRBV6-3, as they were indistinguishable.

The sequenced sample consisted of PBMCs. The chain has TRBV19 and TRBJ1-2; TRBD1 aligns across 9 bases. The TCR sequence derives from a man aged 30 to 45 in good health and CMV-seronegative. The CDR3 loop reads CASSISRAASGTGRLGYTF. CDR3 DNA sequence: TGTGCCAGTAGTATTTCGCGAGCTGCCTCCGGGACAGGGCGTTTGGGCTACACCTTC.